This T cell receptor (beta chain) is drawn from a study of T cell responses to AZD1222 COVID-19 vaccine. Study-wide findings and caveats: CD4 TCRs linked to vaccination spanned spike, dominating at 160-218 and 743-854.

Regarding this clone: Its target is not known.

The method was immunoSEQ multiplex PCR; TCRdb's version includes in-frame clones alone and lacks a portion of them. The data show fewer than 70,000 clones, around 80% seen once. From germline, CDR1 is SGHRS and CDR2 YFSETQ. The V and J ends lost 2 bases and 8 bases, in that order; junction bases with no gene match: 6. The CDR3 spans 14 residues. Pooled in the analysis were second doses at about 4 or about 12 weeks. This clonotype was obtained from an adult who received the AZD1222 COVID-19 vaccine. This material consisted of peripheral blood, taken 28 days after the second AZD1222 dose. This chain uses TRBV5-1 with TRBJ1-4; 7 bases match TRBD1. The CDR3 DNA is TGCGCCAGCAGCTTTGGACAGGTTGAGGAAAAACTGTTTTTT. Translated: CASSFGQVEEKLFF.